The T cell receptor (beta chain) under discussion was sequenced for a study of blood T cell repertoires in COVID-19. Study summary: Samples came from the United States, Italy and Spain, spanning acute and convalescent COVID-19. Nucleic acid was either cDNA or gDNA, and it came from T cells, B-cell-depleted T cells, or PBMCs.

Authors' analysis steps: From reference gene primer amplification, estimates of nucleated cell counts were derived. Only in-frame clones appear in the TCRdb table, and some are missing; sequencing was by immunoSEQ multiplex PCR. Clone size and the V and J calls come from that table; the DNA yielded D and trimming. The profile shows roughly 190,000 clones, approximately 86% of them singletons. Donors in Cohort 3 counted as recovered after two negative PCRs, clearance, or symptom resolution. This TCR was recovered from a woman between 25 and 40 years old who had recovered from COVID-19. Material for sequencing was PBMCs or T cells enriched from blood (not recorded which).

The CDR3: CASSLEYGGNYGYTF. In DNA form, the CDR3 reads TGCGCCAGCAGCTTGGAATATGGCGGTAACTATGGCTACACCTTC. V gene TRBV5-1 combines with J gene TRBJ1-2; D is unclear. The germline V gene encodes CDR1 SGHRS and CDR2 YFSETQ. The CDR3 extends over 15 amino acids. V lost 0 bases to trimming and J lost 1 base, with 10 bases between them.